This TCR beta chain comes out of a study of beta chain features in type 1 diabetes. For the study at large: What patients shared with healthy donors was a similar profile of age, gender and cell yields. Study-level points and caveats: Within each of all four CD4+ subsets, Type 1 diabetes patients had TCRB CDR3s that were moderately but significantly shorter. High-TCR-expressing cells could be over-represented by cDNA sequencing.

Every bit of the isolated RNA underwent reverse transcription, so sequencing read expressed TCRB transcripts. TCRdb's copy holds only in-frame clones and misses some; the assay was immunoSEQ multiplex PCR. The repertoire holds about 660,000 clones, with more than 13% as singletons. V was pared by 2 bases and J by 3 bases, with 5 bases of the junction left unmatched. Germline V gene lookup returns CDR1 MNHEY and CDR2 SMNVEV (reference sequence). The CDR3 covers 15 residues. A remark on this clone: The antigen remains unidentified.

The clonotype originates from a man between 18 and 29 years old with type 1 diabetes. The specimen sequenced was naive CD4+ T cells from blood. The chain couples TRBV27 to TRBJ1-2; 8 positions match TRBD1. In nucleotides, the CDR3 is TGTGCCAGCAGTTTAACGACAGGGGTGGACTATGGCTACACCTTC. As protein: CASSLTTGVDYGYTF.